This paragraph reports one T cell receptor beta chain. Methods used by the authors: Scientists estimated how many nucleated cells there were by amplifying reference gene primers. Assay: immunoSEQ multiplex PCR; the TCRdb copy retains only in-frame clones and omits some. V, J and clone size are those of that table, while D and trimming were read from the DNA. The sample carries approximately 290,000 clones, around 89% recorded once. This record belongs to a study of blood T cell repertoires in COVID-19. About the research overall: Some COVID-19 samples were acute and others convalescent; all came from the United States, Italy and Spain.

This CDR3 contains 15 residues. Trimming at V came to 4 bases and at J to 1 base, leaving 7 bases not matched to a gene. CDR1 and CDR2 from the germline V gene are SGDLS and YYNGEE. The clonotype originates from a man aged 25 to 40 with acute or convalescent COVID-19. The sample consisted of peripheral blood. This chain connects TRBV9 to TRBJ1-2; 7 nucleotides agree with TRBD1. The CDR3 loop is CASSNGQGVNYGYTF. The CDR3 DNA follows: TGTGCCAGCAGCAACGGCCAGGGGGTTAACTATGGCTACACCTTC.